Below, one T cell receptor (beta chain) is given with its context. No antigen is known for it. Sequencing ends 3 residues short of the CDR3 end; the germline J gene provides the rest. The data derive from a study of Tregs in tolerant kidney transplant recipients. Study-wide results and limits: For some patients, primers changed over time, blocking nucleotide-level comparison. Biological reproducibility was not directly addressed, but technical replication error appeared minimal.

Mixed chimerism was transient after nonmyeloablative marrow transplants from related graft donors. Unstimulated regulatory T cells (CD4+CD25+CD127-), CD4+CD25- non-regulatory cells, CD4 and CD8 cells were FACS-sorted from thawed PBMCs. There are 14 residues in the CDR3. The junction had 4 bases not matched to a gene; V was cut back by 4 bases and J by 3 bases. Per germline, CDR1 SGHRS and CDR2 YFSETQ. Profiled with immunoSEQ multiplex PCR; TCRdb holds only in-frame clones, not every one. Seen in this sample are fewer than 7,000 clones; the ten most common clones hold roughly 6.2%. The source of this sequence is a human patient who received a combined kidney and bone marrow transplant. Some T cells may be graft donor cells. V and J are TRBV5-1 and TRBJ2-7; 10 bases map to TRBD1. The material was CD4+ T cells from blood (PBMCs), obtained 6 months after the transplant. Partial CDR3 DNA: TGCGCCAGCAGCGCCCGGACAGGGGGCTACGAG. This encodes CASSARTGGYE. The CDR3 as a whole reads CASSARTGGYEQYF.